This TCR beta chain was recorded in a study of T cells in Graves' hyperthyroidism and ophthalmopathy. Study-level points and caveats: In the blood, most expanded thyroid clonotypes above 0.001 appeared as well.

Trimming cost V 5 bases and J 7 bases; bases outside gene matches: 5. Germline V gene data show CDR1 as SEHNR and CDR2 as FQNEAQ (reference sequence). CDR3 size: 15 residues. The investigators amplified TCR beta CDR3 regions from RNA transcripts. TCR CDR3 underwent first-round RT-PCR with the HTBI primer set. Each CDR3 protein gets one entry after TCRdb re-called the multiplex PCR reads with MiXCR. Here the sample spans some 510,000 distinct CDR3 sequences, 46% being singletons. This clonotype was counted ten times or more. Its antigen is still unknown. Source material: peripheral blood or thyroid tissue (not recorded which). This receptor was identified in a young woman with Graves' hyperthyroidism. The V gene is TRBV7-9, the J gene TRBJ1-6; 10 nucleotides match TRBD1. CDR3 DNA sequence: TGTGCCAGCAGCCCGGGGGACAGGGGCAATTCACCCCTCCACTTT. Protein sequence: CASSPGDRGNSPLHF.